Below, 8 T cell receptor beta chains from the same sample are listed, as sequenced in a study of blood T cells in healthy people across ages. Primed by a sample-barcoded 5' primer and a J-beta primer mix, a second PCR proceeded for about 7 to 11 cycles. TCRdb ran MiXCR on the 5' RACE reads and lists one entry per CDR3 protein. The sample holds fewer than 750,000 distinct CDR3 sequences, roughly 43% seen once. Sequencing input: blood. Receptors originate from an elderly man in good health.

The rearrangement uses TRBV24-1 and TRBJ2-1, with unresolved D. V lost 6 bases, J lost 4 bases, and 12 bases lay in between. Germline values: CDR1 KGHDR, CDR2 SFDVKD. This CDR3 region has 14 residues. This CDR3 is CATSRGSDYNEQFF. In DNA form, the CDR3 reads TGTGCCACCAGTCGTGGTTCGGATTACAATGAGCAGTTCTTC.

The V call is TRBV6-4, the J call TRBJ2-2; 12 bases match TRBD1. The germline gives CDR1 MRHNA, CDR2 SNTAGT. The CDR3 contains 15 residues. V lost 7 bases to trimming and J lost 8 bases; unmatched junction nucleotides: 8. For the CDR3, the DNA is TGTGCCAGCATGGGACAGGGGGCGCTTTCGGGGGAGCTGTTTTTT. Protein product: CASMGQGALSGELFF.

This clonotype was observed a handful of times. A clone one base away is much larger, so this may be a read error. The chain has TRBV6-6 and TRBJ1-6, with TRBD1 matching 7 bases. The junction had 6 bases not matched to a gene; V was cut back by 6 bases and J by 7 bases. The germline gives CDR1 MNHNY, CDR2 SVGAGI (reference sequence). The CDR3 has 14 residues. CDR3 DNA sequence: TGTGCCAGCAGAGCCGGGACAGAGAATTCACCCCTCCACTTT. Amino acid sequence: CASRAGTENSPLHF.

This chain joins TRBV12-3 or TRBV12-4 and TRBJ2-7; a possible D gene is TRBD1 (6 bases). The V end lost 5 bases, the J end lost 6 bases, and 17 bases lay between the germline ends. This CDR3 spans 14 amino acids. CDR3 bases: TGTGCCAGCAGTCCGACAGGTGTGAACGTCGAGCAGTACTTC. Amino acid sequence: CASSPTGVNVEQYF.

The rearrangement uses TRBV7-8 and TRBJ2-7, with D unresolved. V lost 3 bases to trimming and J lost 2 bases, with 11 bases between them. The CDR3 length is 14 residues. Germline-derived CDR1 and CDR2 are SGHVS and FQNEAQ. In DNA form, the CDR3 reads TGTGCCAGCAGCTTTAACGGCAGAGCCTACGAGCAGTACTTC. Protein: CASSFNGRAYEQYF.

The chain carries TRBV5-1 and TRBJ2-5; D not certain. The CDR3 runs to 15 residues. Germline V gives CDR1 SGHRS, CDR2 YFSETQ. Trimming left V 4 bases short and J 2 bases short, with 15 bases between. The CDR3 DNA sequence: TGCGCCAGCAGCCGTGTGTTTAGCCAACAAGAGACCCAGTACTTC. This sequence encodes CASSRVFSQQETQYF.

The chain is built from TRBV12-3 or TRBV12-4 and TRBJ2-3; D ambiguous. Trimming removed 8 bases from V and 1 base from J, with 19 bases in between. The CDR3 spans 16 residues. The CDR3 DNA follows: TGTGCCAGCGCCCTAACCCGGAGAGCTCGCACAGATACGCAGTATTTT. This encodes CASALTRRARTDTQYF.

The chain uses TRBV20-1 and TRBJ2-1, with D perhaps TRBD2 (5 bases). CDR1 is DFQATT, CDR2 SNEGSKA, per germline (reference sequence). V was shortened by 3 bases and J by 5 bases, with 23 bases between the two germline ends. The CDR3 has 17 amino acids. CDR3 sequence: CSASNSYGDVTNNEQFF. The CDR3 region has the DNA TGCAGTGCTAGTAATTCTTACGGGGATGTTACAAACAATGAGCAGTTCTTC.